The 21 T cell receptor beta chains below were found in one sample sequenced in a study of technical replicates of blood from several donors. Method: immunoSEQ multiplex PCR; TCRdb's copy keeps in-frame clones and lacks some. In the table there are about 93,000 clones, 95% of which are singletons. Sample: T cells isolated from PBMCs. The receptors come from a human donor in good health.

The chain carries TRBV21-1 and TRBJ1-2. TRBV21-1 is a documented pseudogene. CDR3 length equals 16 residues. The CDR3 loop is CASSKNPSPGGYGYTF. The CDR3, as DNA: TGTGCCAGCAGCAAAAACCCATCCCCCGGGGGTTATGGCTACACCTTC.

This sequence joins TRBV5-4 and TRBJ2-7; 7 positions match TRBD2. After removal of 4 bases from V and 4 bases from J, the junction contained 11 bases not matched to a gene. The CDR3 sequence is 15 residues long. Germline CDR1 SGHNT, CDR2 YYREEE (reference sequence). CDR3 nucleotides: TGTGCCAGCAGCCCGGGACTACCCCAACCTTACGAGCAGTACTTC. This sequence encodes CASSPGLPQPYEQYF. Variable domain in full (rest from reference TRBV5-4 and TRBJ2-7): ETGVTQSPTHLIKTRGQQVTLRCSSQSGHNTVSWYQQALGQGPQFIFQYYREEENGRGNFPPRFSGLQFPNYSSELNVNALELDDSALYLCASSPGLPQPYEQYFGPGTRLTVT.

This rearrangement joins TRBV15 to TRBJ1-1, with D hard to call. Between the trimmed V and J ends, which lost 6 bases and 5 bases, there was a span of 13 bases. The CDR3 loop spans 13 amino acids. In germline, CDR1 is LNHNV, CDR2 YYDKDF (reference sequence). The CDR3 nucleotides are TGTGCCACCAGGCGGCTAACGGAGACTGAAGCTTTCTTT. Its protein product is CATRRLTETEAFF.

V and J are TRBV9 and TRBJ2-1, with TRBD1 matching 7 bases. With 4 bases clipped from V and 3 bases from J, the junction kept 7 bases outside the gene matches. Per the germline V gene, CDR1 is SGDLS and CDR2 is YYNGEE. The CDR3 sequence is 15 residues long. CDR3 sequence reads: CASSSRQGDYNEQFF. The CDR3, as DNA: TGTGCCAGCAGCTCGCGACAGGGAGACTACAATGAGCAGTTCTTC.

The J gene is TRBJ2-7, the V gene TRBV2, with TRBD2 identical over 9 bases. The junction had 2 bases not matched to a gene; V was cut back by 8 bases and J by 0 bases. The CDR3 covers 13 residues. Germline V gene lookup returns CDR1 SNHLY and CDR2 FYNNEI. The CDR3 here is CASGGGASYEQYF. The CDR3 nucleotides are TGTGCCAGCGGCGGGGGGGCCTCCTACGAGCAGTACTTC.

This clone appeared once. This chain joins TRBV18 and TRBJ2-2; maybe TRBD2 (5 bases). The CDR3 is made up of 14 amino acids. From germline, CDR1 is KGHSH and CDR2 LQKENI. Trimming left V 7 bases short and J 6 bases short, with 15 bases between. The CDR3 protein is CASFAEDWAGELFF. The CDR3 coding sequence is TGTGCCAGCTTTGCGGAGGATTGGGCCGGGGAGCTGTTTTTT.

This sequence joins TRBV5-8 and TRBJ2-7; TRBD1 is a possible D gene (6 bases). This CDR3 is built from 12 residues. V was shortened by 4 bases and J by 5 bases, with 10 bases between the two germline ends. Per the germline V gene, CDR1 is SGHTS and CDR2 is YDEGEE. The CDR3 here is CASSLTGHEQYF. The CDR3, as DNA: TGTGCCAGCAGCCTTACAGGGCACGAGCAGTACTTC. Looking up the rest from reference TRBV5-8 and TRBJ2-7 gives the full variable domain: EAGVTQSPTHLIKTRGQQATLRCSPISGHTSVYWYQQALGLGLQFLLWYDEGEERNRGNFPPRFSGRQFPNYSSELNVNALELEDSALYLCASSLTGHEQYFGPGTRLTVT.

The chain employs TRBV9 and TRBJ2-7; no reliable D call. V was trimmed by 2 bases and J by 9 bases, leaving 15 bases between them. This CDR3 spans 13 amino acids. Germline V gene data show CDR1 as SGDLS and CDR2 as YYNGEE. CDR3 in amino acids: CASSVSAVAVQYF. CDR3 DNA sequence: TGTGCCAGCAGCGTGAGCGCCGTCGCTGTGCAGTACTTC.

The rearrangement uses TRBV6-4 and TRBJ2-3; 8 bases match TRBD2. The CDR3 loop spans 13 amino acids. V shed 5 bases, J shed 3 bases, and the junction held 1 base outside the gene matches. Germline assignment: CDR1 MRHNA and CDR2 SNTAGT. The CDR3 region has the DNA TGTGCCAGCAGTCCTAGCGGGACAGATACGCAGTATTTT. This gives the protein CASSPSGTDTQYF.

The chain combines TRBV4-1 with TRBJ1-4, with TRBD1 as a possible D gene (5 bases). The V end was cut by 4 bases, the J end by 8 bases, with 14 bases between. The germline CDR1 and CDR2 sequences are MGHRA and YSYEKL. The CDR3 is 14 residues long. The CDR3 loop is CASSPQGSEEKLFF. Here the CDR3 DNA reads TGCGCCAGCAGCCCGCAGGGATCTGAGGAAAAACTGTTTTTT.

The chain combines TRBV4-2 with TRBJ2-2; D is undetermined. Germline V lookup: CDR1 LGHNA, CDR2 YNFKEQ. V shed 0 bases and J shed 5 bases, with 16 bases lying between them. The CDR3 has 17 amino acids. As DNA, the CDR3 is TGTGCCAGCAGCCAAGATGGCGGCCTCAAGTTTACCGGGGAGCTGTTTTTT. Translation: CASSQDGGLKFTGELFF.

CDR3 in amino acids: CASKAGGDTNYEQYF. CDR3 DNA: TGTGCCAGCAAGGCGGGAGGGGACACCAACTACGAGCAGTACTTC. The V call is TRBV6-5, the J call TRBJ2-7; 9 positions match TRBD2. The CDR3 is made up of 15 amino acids. V lost 7 bases to trimming and J lost 3 bases; unmatched junction nucleotides: 10. Germline CDR1 and CDR2: MNHEY and SVGAGI.

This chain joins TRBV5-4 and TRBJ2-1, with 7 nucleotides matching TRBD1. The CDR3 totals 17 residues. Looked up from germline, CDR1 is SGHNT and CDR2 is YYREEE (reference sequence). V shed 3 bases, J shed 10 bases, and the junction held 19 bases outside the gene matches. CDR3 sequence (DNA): TGTGCCAGCAGCTCCCTAATCACGACAGGGAGTAAAGGCGAGCAGTTCTTC. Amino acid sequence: CASSSLITTGSKGEQFF.

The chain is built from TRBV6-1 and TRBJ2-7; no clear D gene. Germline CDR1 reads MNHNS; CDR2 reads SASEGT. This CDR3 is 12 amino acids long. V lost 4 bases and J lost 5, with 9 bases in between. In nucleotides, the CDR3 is TGTGCCAGCAGTGTAACAGAAAACGAGCAGTACTTC. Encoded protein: CASSVTENEQYF.

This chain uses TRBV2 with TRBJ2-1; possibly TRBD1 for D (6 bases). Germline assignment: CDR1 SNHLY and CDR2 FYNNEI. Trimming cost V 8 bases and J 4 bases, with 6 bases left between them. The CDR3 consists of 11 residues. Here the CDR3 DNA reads TGTGCCAGCCAGGGGTACAATGAGCAGTTCTTC. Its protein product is CASQGYNEQFF.

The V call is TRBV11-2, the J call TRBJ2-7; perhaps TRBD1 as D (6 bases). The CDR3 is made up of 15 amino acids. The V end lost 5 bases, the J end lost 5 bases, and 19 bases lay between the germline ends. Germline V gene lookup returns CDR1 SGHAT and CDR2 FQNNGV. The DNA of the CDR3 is TGTGCCAGCAGCCCTACGCAGGGGCGCATCCACGAGCAGTACTTC. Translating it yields CASSPTQGRIHEQYF. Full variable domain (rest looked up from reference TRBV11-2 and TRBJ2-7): EAGVAQSPRYKIIEKRQSVAFWCNPISGHATLYWYQQILGQGPKLLIQFQNNGVVDDSQLPKDRFSAERLKGVDSTLKIQPAKLEDSAVYLCASSPTQGRIHEQYFGPGTRLTVT.

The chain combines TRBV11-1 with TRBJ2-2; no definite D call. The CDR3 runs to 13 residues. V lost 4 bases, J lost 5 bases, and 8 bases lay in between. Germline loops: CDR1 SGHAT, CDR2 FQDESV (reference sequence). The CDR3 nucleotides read TGTGCCAGCAGCTCCTCCCTAACCGGGGAGCTGTTTTTT. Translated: CASSSSLTGELFF.

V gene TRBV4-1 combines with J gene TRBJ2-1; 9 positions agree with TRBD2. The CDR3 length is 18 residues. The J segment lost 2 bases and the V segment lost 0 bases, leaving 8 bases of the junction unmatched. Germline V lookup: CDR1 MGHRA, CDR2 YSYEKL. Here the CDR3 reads CASSQDLPSGEPYNEQFF. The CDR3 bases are TGCGCCAGCAGCCAAGACTTGCCTAGCGGGGAGCCCTACAATGAGCAGTTCTTC.

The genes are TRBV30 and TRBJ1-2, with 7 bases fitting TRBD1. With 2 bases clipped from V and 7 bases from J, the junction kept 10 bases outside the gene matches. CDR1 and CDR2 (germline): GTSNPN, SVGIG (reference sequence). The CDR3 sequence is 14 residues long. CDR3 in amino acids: CAWSRGTERSGYTF. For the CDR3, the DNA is TGTGCCTGGAGTCGGGGGACAGAAAGGTCTGGCTACACCTTC.

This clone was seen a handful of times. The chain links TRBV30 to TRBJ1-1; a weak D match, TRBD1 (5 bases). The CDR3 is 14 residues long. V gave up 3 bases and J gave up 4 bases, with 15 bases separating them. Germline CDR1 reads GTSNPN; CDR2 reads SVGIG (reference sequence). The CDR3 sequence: CAWSSLTGGTEAFF. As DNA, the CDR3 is TGTGCCTGGAGCTCCCTAACGGGGGGCACTGAAGCTTTCTTT.

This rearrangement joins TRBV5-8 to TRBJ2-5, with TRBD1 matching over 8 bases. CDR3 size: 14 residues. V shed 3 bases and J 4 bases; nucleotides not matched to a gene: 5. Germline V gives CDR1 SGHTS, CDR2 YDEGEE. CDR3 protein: CASSYGQGGETQYF. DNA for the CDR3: TGTGCCAGCAGCTACGGACAGGGTGGAGAGACCCAGTACTTC.